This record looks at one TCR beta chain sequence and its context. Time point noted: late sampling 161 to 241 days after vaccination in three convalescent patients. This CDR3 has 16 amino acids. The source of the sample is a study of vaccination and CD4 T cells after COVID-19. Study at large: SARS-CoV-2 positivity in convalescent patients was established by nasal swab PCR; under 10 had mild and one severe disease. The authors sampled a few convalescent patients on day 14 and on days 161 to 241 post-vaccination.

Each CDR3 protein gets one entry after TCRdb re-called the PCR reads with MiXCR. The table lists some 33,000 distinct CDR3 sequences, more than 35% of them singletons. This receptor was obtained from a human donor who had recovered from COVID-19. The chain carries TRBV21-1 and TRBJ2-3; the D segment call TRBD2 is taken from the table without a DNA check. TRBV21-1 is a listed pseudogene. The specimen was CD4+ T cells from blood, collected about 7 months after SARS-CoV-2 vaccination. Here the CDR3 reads CASSKVGREGADTQYF. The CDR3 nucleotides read TGTGCCAGCAGCAAAGTGGGGCGGGAGGGCGCAGATACGCAGTATTTT.